This TCR beta chain is drawn from a study of blood T cell repertoires in COVID-19. Looking at the study overall: Sources were T cells, B-cell-depleted T cells, or PBMCs; the material itself was cDNA or gDNA.

Points on this clone: This sample also contains other DNA sequences that code for the same CDR3.

Assay: immunoSEQ multiplex PCR; the TCRdb copy retains only in-frame clones and omits some. The sample lists over 300,000 clones; about 86% were seen once. The germline V gene has CDR1 MNHEY and CDR2 SVGAGI. The V and J ends lost 2 bases and 0 bases respectively, with 4 bases between them. There are 13 residues in the CDR3. This TCR was recovered from a woman aged 50 to 60 with acute or convalescent COVID-19. This chain links TRBV6-5 with TRBJ1-2; D ambiguous. The sample consisted of peripheral blood. The CDR3 spells CASSYAANYGYTF. CDR3 DNA sequence: TGTGCCAGCAGTTACGCGGCTAACTATGGCTACACCTTC.